This T cell receptor (beta chain) was sequenced in a study of T cell responses to AZD1222 COVID-19 vaccine. CDR3 length: 15 residues. The germline V gene encodes CDR1 LGHNA and CDR2 YNFKEQ. The V segment lost 2 bases and the J segment 2 bases; nucleotides outside the gene matches: 4. The protocol was immunoSEQ multiplex PCR, while the TCRdb copy is restricted to in-frame clones and leaves out a portion. The sample has around 190,000 clones; 70% to 90% are singletons. The chain recombines TRBV4-2 with TRBJ1-2; TRBD1 matches 8 bases. This TCR was sampled from an adult who received the AZD1222 COVID-19 vaccine. The input for sequencing was peripheral blood, taken 28 days after the second AZD1222 dose. The DNA for the CDR3 is TGTGCCAGCAGCCAAAATTCAGGGGGCAACTATGGCTACACCTTC. It specifies CASSQNSGGNYGYTF.